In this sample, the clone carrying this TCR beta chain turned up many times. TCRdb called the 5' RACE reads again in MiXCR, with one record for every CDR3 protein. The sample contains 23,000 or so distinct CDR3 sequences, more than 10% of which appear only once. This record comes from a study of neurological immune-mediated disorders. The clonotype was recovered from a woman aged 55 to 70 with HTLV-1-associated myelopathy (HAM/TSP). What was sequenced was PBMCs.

The CDR3 sequence: CASNEPLGGLPGELFF. CDR3 nucleotide sequence: TGTGCCAGCAACGAACCCCTTGGAGGTTTGCCCGGGGAGCTGTTTTTT. V is TRBV12-3 or TRBV12-4 and J is TRBJ2-2; a possible D gene is TRBD2 (5 bases). CDR3 length: 16 amino acids. V lost 7 bases and J lost 6, with 21 bases in between.